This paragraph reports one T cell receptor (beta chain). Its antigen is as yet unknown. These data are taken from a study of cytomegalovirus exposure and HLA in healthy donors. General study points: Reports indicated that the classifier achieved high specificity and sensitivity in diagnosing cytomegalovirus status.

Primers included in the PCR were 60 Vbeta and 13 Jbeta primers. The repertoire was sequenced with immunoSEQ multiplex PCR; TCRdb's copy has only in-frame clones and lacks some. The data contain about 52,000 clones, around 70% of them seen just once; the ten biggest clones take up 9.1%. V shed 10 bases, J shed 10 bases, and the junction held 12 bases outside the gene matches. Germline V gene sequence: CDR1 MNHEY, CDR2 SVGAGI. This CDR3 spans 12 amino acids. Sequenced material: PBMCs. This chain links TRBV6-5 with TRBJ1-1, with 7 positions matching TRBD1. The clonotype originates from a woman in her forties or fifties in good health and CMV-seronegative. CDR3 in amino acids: CATYLQGISAFF. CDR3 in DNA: TGTGCCACCTACCTACAGGGGATATCAGCTTTCTTT.